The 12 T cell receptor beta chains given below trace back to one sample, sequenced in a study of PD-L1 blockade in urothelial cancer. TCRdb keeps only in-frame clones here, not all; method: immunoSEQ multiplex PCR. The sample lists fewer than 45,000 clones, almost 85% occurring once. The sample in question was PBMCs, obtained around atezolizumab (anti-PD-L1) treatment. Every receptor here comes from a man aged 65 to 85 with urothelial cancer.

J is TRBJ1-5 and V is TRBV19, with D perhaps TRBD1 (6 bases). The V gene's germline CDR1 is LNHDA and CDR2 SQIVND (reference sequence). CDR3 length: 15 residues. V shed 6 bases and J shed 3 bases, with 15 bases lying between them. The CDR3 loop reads CASRPLGQNNQPQHF. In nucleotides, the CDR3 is TGTGCCAGTAGACCCCTCGGACAGAACAATCAGCCCCAGCATTTT. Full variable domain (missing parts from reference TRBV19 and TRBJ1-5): DGGITQSPKYLFRKEGQNVTLSCEQNLNHDAMYWYRQDPGQGLRLIYYSQIVNDFQKGDIAEGYSVSREKKESFPLTVTSAQKNPTAFYLCASRPLGQNNQPQHFGDGTRLSIL.

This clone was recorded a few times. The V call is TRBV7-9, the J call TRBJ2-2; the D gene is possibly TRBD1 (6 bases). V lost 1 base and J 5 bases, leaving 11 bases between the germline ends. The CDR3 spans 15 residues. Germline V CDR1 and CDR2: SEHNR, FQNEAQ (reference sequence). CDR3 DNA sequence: TGTGCCAGCAGCTTAGACTTGGGGGCAACCGGGGAGCTGTTTTTT. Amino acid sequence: CASSLDLGATGELFF.

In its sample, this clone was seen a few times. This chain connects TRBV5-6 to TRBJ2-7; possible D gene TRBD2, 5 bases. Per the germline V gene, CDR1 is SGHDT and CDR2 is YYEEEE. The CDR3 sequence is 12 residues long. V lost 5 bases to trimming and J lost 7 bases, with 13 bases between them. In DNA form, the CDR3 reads TGTGCCAGCAGTGTCCTCTCGGGGGAGCAGTACTTC. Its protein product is CASSVLSGEQYF.

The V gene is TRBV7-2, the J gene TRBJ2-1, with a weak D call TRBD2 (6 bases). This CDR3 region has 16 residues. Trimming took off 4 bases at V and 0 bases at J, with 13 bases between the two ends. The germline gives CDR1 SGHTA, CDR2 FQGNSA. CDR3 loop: CASSSIAVPSYNEQFF. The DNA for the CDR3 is TGTGCCAGCAGCTCCATAGCGGTCCCCTCCTACAATGAGCAGTTCTTC. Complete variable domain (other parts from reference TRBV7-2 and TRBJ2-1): GAGVSQSPSNKVTEKGKDVELRCDPISGHTALYWYRQSLGQGLEFLIYFQGNSAPDKSGLPSDRFSAERTGGSVSTLTIQRTQQEDSAVYLCASSSIAVPSYNEQFFGPGTRLTVL.

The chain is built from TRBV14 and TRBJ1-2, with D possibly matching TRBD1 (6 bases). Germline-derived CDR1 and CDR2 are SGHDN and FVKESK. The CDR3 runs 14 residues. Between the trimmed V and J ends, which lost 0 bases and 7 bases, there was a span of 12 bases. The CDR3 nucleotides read TGTGCCAGCAGCCAAGATTGGGCAGGGGCTGGCTACACCTTC. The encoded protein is CASSQDWAGAGYTF. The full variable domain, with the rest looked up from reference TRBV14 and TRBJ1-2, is EAGVTQFPSHSVIEKGQTVTLRCDPISGHDNLYWYRRVMGKEIKFLLHFVKESKQDESGMPNNRFLAERTGGTYSTLKVQPAELEDSGVYFCASSQDWAGAGYTFGSGTRLTVV.

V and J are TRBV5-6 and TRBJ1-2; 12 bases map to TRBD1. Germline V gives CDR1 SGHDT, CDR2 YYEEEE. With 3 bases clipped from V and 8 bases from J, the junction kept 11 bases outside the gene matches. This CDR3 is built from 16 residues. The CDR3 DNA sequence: TGTGCCAGCAGCTCCGAAGGGACAGGGGGCATTCAGGGCTACACCTTC. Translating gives CASSSEGTGGIQGYTF. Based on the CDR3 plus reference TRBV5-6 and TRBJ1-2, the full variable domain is DAGVTQSPTHLIKTRGQQVTLRCSPKSGHDTVSWYQQALGQGPQFIFQYYEEEERQRGNFPDRFSGHQFPNYSSELNVNALLLGDSALYLCASSSEGTGGIQGYTFGSGTRLTVV.

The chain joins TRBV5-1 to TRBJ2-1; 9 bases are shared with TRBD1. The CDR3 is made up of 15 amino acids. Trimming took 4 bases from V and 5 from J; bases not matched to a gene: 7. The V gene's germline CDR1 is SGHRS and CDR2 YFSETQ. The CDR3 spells CASSGGQGDHNEQFF. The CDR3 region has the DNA TGCGCCAGCAGCGGGGGACAGGGTGACCACAATGAGCAGTTCTTC.

CDR3 sequence reads: CSVTFSGRINEQFF. The CDR3 nucleotides are TGCAGCGTTACCTTTAGCGGGAGGATAAATGAGCAGTTCTTC. This rearrangement joins TRBV29-1 to TRBJ2-1; 10 nucleotides match TRBD2. This CDR3 comprises 14 residues. The germline gives CDR1 SQVTM, CDR2 ANQGSEA. The V segment lost 5 bases and the J segment 7 bases; nucleotides outside the gene matches: 8.

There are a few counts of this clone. CDR3 loop: CASSPGLEGVNKQFF. CDR3 nucleotide sequence: TGTGCCAGCAGCCCCGGACTAGAGGGAGTGAATAAGCAGTTCTTC. This chain joins TRBV5-4 and TRBJ2-1; TRBD2 aligns across 7 bases. This CDR3 has 15 residues. V gave up 4 bases and J gave up 11 bases; unmatched junction bases: 15. Per the germline V gene, CDR1 is SGHNT and CDR2 is YYREEE (reference sequence).

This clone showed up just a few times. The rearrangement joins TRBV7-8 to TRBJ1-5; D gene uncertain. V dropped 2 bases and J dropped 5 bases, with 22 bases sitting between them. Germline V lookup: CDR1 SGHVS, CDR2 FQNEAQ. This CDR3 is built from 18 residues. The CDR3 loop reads CASSLTHSTEWRDQPQHF. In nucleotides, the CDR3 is TGTGCCAGCAGCTTAACCCATTCGACGGAGTGGAGGGATCAGCCCCAGCATTTT.

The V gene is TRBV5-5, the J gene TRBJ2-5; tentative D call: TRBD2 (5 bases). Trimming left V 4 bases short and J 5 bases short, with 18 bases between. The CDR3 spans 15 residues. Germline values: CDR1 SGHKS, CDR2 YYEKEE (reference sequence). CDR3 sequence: CASSPTRGFGETQYF. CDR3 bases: TGTGCCAGCAGCCCTACGAGAGGGTTCGGTGAGACCCAGTACTTC.

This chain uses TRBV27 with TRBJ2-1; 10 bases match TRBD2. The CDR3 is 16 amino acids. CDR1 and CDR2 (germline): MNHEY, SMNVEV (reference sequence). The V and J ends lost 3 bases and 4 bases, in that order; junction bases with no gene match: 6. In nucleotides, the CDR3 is TGTGCCAGCAGTTTGTCCGGGACTAGCGTTTACAATGAGCAGTTCTTC. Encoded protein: CASSLSGTSVYNEQFF.